Following are 6 T cell receptor beta chains from one sample sequenced in a study of T cells after yellow fever vaccination (dated by TCRdb to between 2018 and 2021). Taken with the paper, the label for treatment or condition translates to: live attenuated yellow fever vaccine strain. The library was produced with 5' RACE. These reads were obtained on an Illumina HiSeq 2500. In-frame beta chains were kept once TCRdb had trimmed the public reads at Q25 with fastp and called clones with MiXCR. Entries that share a CDR3 protein sequence are merged under the most common genes and DNA. The sample records 450,000 to 650,000 distinct CDR3 sequences, 13% of which are singletons. Of the sample, over 11% falls within the top ten clones. The input for sequencing was PBMCs, taken on the day of the yellow fever booster vaccination. These receptors all come from a young man who received the YFV17D yellow fever vaccine.

This clonotype was detected a few times. The chain's CDR3 is CASRPGGQNNEQFF. The CDR3 region has the DNA TGTGCCAGCAGACCCGGGGGACAGAACAATGAGCAGTTCTTC. The chain uses TRBV12-3 or TRBV12-4 and TRBJ2-1; TRBD1 is a possible D gene (7 bases). Trimming shortened V by 6 bases and J by 5 bases, and 14 bases separated the two germline ends. The CDR3 sequence is 14 residues long.

This clonotype appeared a few times. V is TRBV5-1 and J is TRBJ2-2; weak D call: TRBD1 (8 bases). V was clipped by 5 bases and J by 5 bases, with 19 bases between them. Germline V gene data show CDR1 as SGHRS and CDR2 as YFSETQ. There are 16 residues in the CDR3. CDR3 coding DNA: TGCGCCAGCAGAACCGGACAGGGAGGGTATACCGGGGAGCTGTTTTTT. This codes for CASRTGQGGYTGELFF.

V usage is TRBV20-1 and J usage is TRBJ1-1; D unclear. The V and J ends lost 3 bases and 7 bases respectively, with 9 bases between them. Germline V gives CDR1 DFQATT, CDR2 SNEGSKA (reference sequence). The CDR3 is 11 residues long. This CDR3 reads CSARGKIEAFF. The CDR3 DNA reads TGCAGTGCTAGGGGGAAGATTGAAGCTTTCTTT.

This chain uses TRBV5-1 with TRBJ2-5; TRBD2 agrees at 9 bases. Per the germline V gene, CDR1 is SGHRS and CDR2 is YFSETQ. The CDR3 totals 13 residues. The ends lost 6 bases at V and 5 bases at J; junction bases unmatched: 5. The CDR3 coding sequence is TGCGCCAGCACTAGCGGGAACGGGGAGACCCAGTACTTC. Residues: CASTSGNGETQYF.

The table lists this clonotype with many counts. The rearrangement uses TRBV5-6 and TRBJ2-4; D unresolved. Germline CDR1 SGHDT, CDR2 YYEEEE. Between the trimmed V and J ends, which lost 1 base and 6 bases, there was a span of 11 bases. CDR3 length equals 14 residues. CDR3 in DNA: TGTGCCAGCAGCTTGTCCCGCCTAGTAAACATTCAGTACTTC. This codes for CASSLSRLVNIQYF.

This clonotype has only one observation. The V and J genes are TRBV12-3 or TRBV12-4 and TRBJ1-5; perhaps TRBD1 as D (5 bases). V shed 5 bases and J shed 7 bases, with 12 bases lying between them. The CDR3 runs 13 residues. This CDR3 is CASSARAEQPQHF. CDR3 bases: TGTGCCAGCAGTGCCAGGGCGGAACAGCCCCAGCATTTT.